This section outlines one T cell receptor (beta chain) sequence together with its context. Its target antigen remains unknown. There are no base qualities to consult, and no much larger clone falls within one base. Clipping removes 4 bases from V and 4 bases from J, with 1 as the unmatched junction base count. The CDR1 and CDR2 encoded by the germline V gene (reference sequence) are GTSNPN and SVGIG. Including the terminal cysteine and phenylalanine, the CDR3 comprises 12 residues. The sequence is cut down to CDR3 DNA, 36 bases in frame from base 1. The data are from a study of blood T cell repertoires in COVID-19 (dated by TCRdb to 2018 to 2020). About the study as a whole: Collaborator samples came from the United States, Italy and Spain and covered acute and convalescent phases of COVID-19. The material from the prospective study consisted of cDNA or gDNA derived from T cells, B-cell-depleted T cells, or PBMCs. Subjects who had been exposed to COVID-19, were actively infected with it, or had recovered from it provided the deeply sampled blood TCRbeta repertoires that made up the dataset. The repertoires were released in a freely available public database meant as a resource for research on the immune response to SARS-CoV-2. The samples were drawn from the first 160 participants of the ongoing ImmuneRACE study and from 950 to 1,500 subjects provided by 6 global collaborators. Sample metadata almost always included a de-identified subject ID, COVID-19 status, age in years and sex. Where available, HLA class I and class II types were taken from metadata supplied by the sample provider and were not determined by assay-based typing.

The collaborating institutions used their own protocols to collect whole blood in K2EDTA tubes. For TCRbeta analysis, collaborators shipped samples in one of three forms: frozen whole blood, isolated PBMCs, or DNA extracted from either of those sample types. TCRbeta CDR3 regions were amplified from genomic DNA by means of the immunoSEQ Assay, a bias-controlled multiplex PCR. As for the authors' bioinformatics: The number of nucleated cells in each sample was estimated from the amplification of reference gene primers within the assay. To quantify the absolute abundance of each unique TCRbeta CDR3 rearrangement, sequence reads were collapsed and filtered. For each sample, productive Simpson clonality was calculated by taking the square root of Simpson's diversity index across productive rearrangements. TCRdb carries this immuneACCESS record with in-frame sequences only. Its versions omit some clonotypes, under half of them owing to an unresolved V gene in the studies checked, with the rest unexplained. Clone size and V and J calls were adopted from that table, with D and trimming inferred from the DNA. The sample table records 90,000 to 110,000 clones; approximately 87% of these occur just once. 15% to 20% of the sample comes from the top ten.

Broader findings and caveats from the paper: The amount of clinical and demographic metadata varied by source and participant and was provided uncurated.

The receptor chain draws on TRBV30 and TRBJ2-3; TRBD1 matches 8 bases in the middle. Sample: peripheral blood. This receptor was identified in a woman in her sixties with acute or convalescent COVID-19. The CDR3 here reads CAWTGGPDTQYF. The DNA sequence is given as TGTGCCTGGACAGGGGGCCCAGATACGCAGTATTTT.